Listed below are T cell receptor beta chains from one sample, sequenced in a study of cytomegalovirus exposure and HLA in healthy donors. The repertoire was sequenced with immunoSEQ multiplex PCR; TCRdb's copy has only in-frame clones and lacks some. The sample holds some 160,000 clones, around four fifths seen once. The sample consisted of PBMCs. These receptors were obtained from a woman aged 18-29 years in good health and CMV-seronegative. Both conserved end residues are part of each CDR3. The D gene is left open where the match is weak. A row's size may be missing; if present it is once, few, many or a size class.

abundance	j_gene	d_gene	v_gene	CDR3nt	CDR3aa
.	TRBJ2-7	TRBD2	TRBV13	TGTGCCAGCAGCCTGGGGGTAGCGGGACCCTACGAGCAGTACTTC	CASSLGVAGPYEQYF
.	TRBJ2-1	TRBD1	TRBV4-1	TGCGCCAGCAGCCAAGGATGGACAGGGGGAAGGGATGAGCAGTTCTTC	CASSQGWTGGRDEQFF
.	TRBJ1-1	TRBD1	TRBV28	TGTGCCAGCAGTGTCCCGGGACAGGGGTACACTGAAGCTTTCTTT	CASSVPGQGYTEAFF
.	TRBJ2-3	.	TRBV9	TGTGCCAGCACCGGAGGGGCGGTAGATACGCAGTATTTT	CASTGGAVDTQYF
.	TRBJ1-2	TRBD1	TRBV7-3	TGTGCCAGCAGCGCCGGGACAGGGCGCTATGGCTACACCTTC	CASSAGTGRYGYTF
few	TRBJ1-1	TRBD1	TRBV19	TGTGCCAGTAATCCGGGACAGGGGGCTGCGGGTTCCACTGAAGCTTTCTTT	CASNPGQGAAGSTEAFF
few	TRBJ2-1	TRBD2	TRBV7-9	TGTGCCAGCAGCTTAATAGCGGCTAGCGGGGGGAAGCAGTTCTTC	CASSLIAASGGKQFF
once	TRBJ2-2	.	TRBV7-3	TGTGCCAGCAGCTTAGACAGTAGGACCGGGGAGCTGTTTTTT	CASSLDSRTGELFF
few	TRBJ1-2	.	TRBV6-1	TGTGCCAGCAACCCCCAACGTGATAAAGGGGCCCACACCTTC	CASNPQRDKGAHTF
.	TRBJ2-7	.	TRBV11-2	TGTGCCAGCAGCTTCCGGTTCTCCTCCTACGAGCAGTACTTC	CASSFRFSSYEQYF
.	TRBJ2-7	TRBD2	TRBV11-3	TGTGCCAGCAGCTTCCCGAGGACTAGCGGGGGGGTGGGCGAGCAGTACTTC	CASSFPRTSGGVGEQYF
once	TRBJ1-4	TRBD1	TRBV30	TGTGCCTGGAGGGACAGGGGAGGGAAACTGTTTTTT	CAWRDRGGKLFF
few	TRBJ2-7	TRBD2	TRBV28	TGTGCCAGCAGGGCTAGCGGGGCTTACGAGCAGTACTTC	CASRASGAYEQYF
.	TRBJ2-4	.	TRBV6-5	TGTGCCGCGGCCGAGTTAGCCAAAAACATTCAGTACTTC	CAAAELAKNIQYF
.	TRBJ1-3	.	TRBV21-1	TGTGCCAGCAGCGAGATGCAGGGGGTGGGTGGAAACACCATATATTTT	CASSEMQGVGGNTIYF
.	TRBJ1-4	.	TRBV5-1	TGCGCCAGCAGCCTCGGACAGAGGGGTGAAAAACTGTTTTTT	CASSLGQRGEKLFF
.	TRBJ1-1	TRBD1	TRBV5-1	TGCGCCAGCAGCTTGGGTAAGGGGGCGTGGAACACTGAAGCTTTCTTT	CASSLGKGAWNTEAFF
.	TRBJ1-2	.	TRBV10-3	TGTGCCACCGCCCAACCGACAGGCTACTATGGCTACACCTTC	CATAQPTGYYGYTF
.	TRBJ1-2	.	TRBV5-1	TGCGCCAGCAGCTCGGGGGGCCTAACTAACTATGGCTACACCTTC	CASSSGGLTNYGYTF
.	TRBJ2-5	.	TRBV19	TGTGCCAGTAGTATATCAGGCCGACCGATGGAGACCCAGTACTTC	CASSISGRPMETQYF